This T cell receptor (beta chain) comes out of a study of a mutant IDH1 vaccine in newly diagnosed glioma. The wider study: Vaccination of patients was performed eight times, in weeks 1, 3, 5, 7, 11, 15, 19 and 23. Points from the study as a whole: Pseudoprogression appeared unlinked to shifts in leading peripheral T cell clonotypes.

Worth noting for this clone: Its antigen is unidentified.

J was trimmed by 5 bases and V by 5 bases; bases with no gene match: 5. The germline gives CDR1 SEHNR, CDR2 FQNEAQ (reference sequence). CDR3 size: 13 residues. Libraries were prepared by immunoSEQ multiplex PCR; TCRdb keeps only in-frame clonotypes and omits some of them. Among approximately 37,000 clones listed, around 76% were seen once. Time point indicated: week 23, last vaccination. Vaccinated patients received 300 ug of mutant IDH1 20-mer peptide per dose, with topical imiquimod. The clonotype was recovered from a man aged 45 to 65 with glioma. This specimen was PBMCs, taken from a glioma patient whose treatment included an IDH1 peptide vaccine. The V call is TRBV7-9, the J call TRBJ1-1; 7 bases map to TRBD1. CDR3 nucleotide sequence: TGTGCCAGCAGCCAAGGGACAGCAACTGAAGCTTTCTTT. Translation gives CASSQGTATEAFF. Full variable domain (outside the CDR3, taken from reference TRBV7-9 and TRBJ1-1): DTGVSQNPRHKITKRGQNVTFRCDPISEHNRLYWYRQTLGQGPEFLTYFQNEAQLEKSRLLSDRFSAERPKGSFSTLEIQRTEQGDSAMYLCASSQGTATEAFFGQGTRLTVV.